Described below is a single TCR beta chain sequence and its context. What it recognizes is unknown. Profiled with immunoSEQ multiplex PCR; TCRdb holds only in-frame clones, not every one. The sample carries about 990,000 clones, around three quarters recorded once. The entry originates in a study of shared clonotypes between healthy human individuals. Study-wide points: Estimated richness values were generally larger in naive subsets than in memory subsets.

The clonotype was recovered from a man younger than 35 in good health. Some clones in this sample may be carry-over from other donors' samples. The sample was memory CD4+ T cells from PBMCs. The sample's subset: CD45RA-negative fraction.

DNA of the CDR3: TGTGCCAGCAGCCAAGATAAAAAGATGGCTAGCTGGCGTACCGGGGAGCTGTTTTTT. Translating it yields CASSQDKKMASWRTGELFF. The chain carries TRBV4-2 and TRBJ2-2, with TRBD2 as a possible D gene (5 bases). CDR1 and CDR2 from the germline V gene are LGHNA and YNFKEQ. This CDR3 is built from 19 residues. V dropped 0 bases and J dropped 5 bases, with 22 bases sitting between them.